This TCR beta chain was identified in a study of Ad26.COV2.S vaccination and SARS-CoV-2 variants. On the study more broadly: Ad26.COV2.S given intramuscularly, once or twice 56 days apart. General study findings and limits: Spike-specific responses of CD8+ and CD4+ T cells were reported to display substantial breadth after vaccination.

Measured with immunoSEQ multiplex PCR; TCRdb has only the in-frame clones, and not every one. Among about 350,000 clones listed, approximately 90% were seen once. A remark on this clone: The antigen remains unidentified.

Sample treatment: 19 received Ad26.COV2.S at low or high dose, single or two shots; about 5 received placebo; per-sample allocation not given. Vaccine and placebo recipients were sampled on day 63 after the first injection. Built on an Ad26 vector, the vaccine expressed Wuhan-strain SARS-CoV-2 spike. V was shortened by 5 bases and J by 5 bases, with 12 bases between the two germline ends. Germline V gene lookup returns CDR1 LNHDA and CDR2 SQIVND (reference sequence). The CDR3 covers 13 residues. The TCR originated in a person between 18 and 65 years old who received the Ad26.COV2.S COVID-19 vaccine or a placebo. The starting material was peripheral blood, obtained in a trial of Ad26.COV2.S vaccine versus placebo. The chain employs TRBV19 and TRBJ2-5; D unresolved. CDR3 sequence: CASSVGLVETQYF. DNA for the CDR3: TGTGCCAGTAGTGTAGGGCTCGTGGAGACCCAGTACTTC.